This is a list of T cell receptor beta chains from one sample in a study of blood T cell repertoires in COVID-19. Measured with immunoSEQ multiplex PCR; TCRdb has only the in-frame clones, and not every one. The data hold about 400,000 clones, with around 89% observed a single time. Sequencing used peripheral blood. Receptors were obtained from a woman in her 30s with acute or convalescent COVID-19. The conserved cysteine and the conserved F or W are not part of the CDR3 here.

>TRBJ2-3|TRBV14
ASSQQGRTGGYTDTQY
>TRBJ1-1|TRBV12-3/TRBV12-4
ASSSKTTEAF
>TRBJ1-4|TRBV30
AWRPDRGHFEKLF
>TRBJ2-7|TRBV4-2
ASRGRSYEQY
>TRBJ2-5|TRBV10-1
ASSPGVGETQY
>TRBJ2-3|TRBV27
ASFGTASTDTQY
>TRBJ2-3|TRBV24-1
ATSDSRWAASTDTQY
>TRBJ2-7|TRBV28
ASSLRGGQY
>TRBJ2-5|TRBV7-9
ASSEGHRGLETQY
>TRBJ2-3|TRBV11-3
ASSLGDRGPDTQY